This T cell receptor beta chain came from a study of blood T cells in healthy people across ages. Together with a sample-barcoded 5' primer, a J-beta primer mix was included in a second PCR lasting about 6 to 12 cycles. TCRdb independently ran MiXCR on the 5' RACE reads; one entry per CDR3 protein. The sample includes 1.5 million to 2 million distinct CDR3 sequences, approximately 50% of them seen just once. The receptor's source is a woman between 35 and 50 years old in good health. Sequencing was carried out using blood.

The CDR3 DNA reads as TGTGCCAGCAGTGAAACAGGTCGCGAAGCTTTCTTT. It translates to CASSETGREAFF. The chain links TRBV6-4 to TRBJ1-1; D may be TRBD1 (5 bases). CDR3 length equals 12 residues. With 3 bases removed from V and 8 bases from J, the gap between germline ends came to 10 bases. Per the germline V gene, CDR1 is MRHNA and CDR2 is SNTAGT.